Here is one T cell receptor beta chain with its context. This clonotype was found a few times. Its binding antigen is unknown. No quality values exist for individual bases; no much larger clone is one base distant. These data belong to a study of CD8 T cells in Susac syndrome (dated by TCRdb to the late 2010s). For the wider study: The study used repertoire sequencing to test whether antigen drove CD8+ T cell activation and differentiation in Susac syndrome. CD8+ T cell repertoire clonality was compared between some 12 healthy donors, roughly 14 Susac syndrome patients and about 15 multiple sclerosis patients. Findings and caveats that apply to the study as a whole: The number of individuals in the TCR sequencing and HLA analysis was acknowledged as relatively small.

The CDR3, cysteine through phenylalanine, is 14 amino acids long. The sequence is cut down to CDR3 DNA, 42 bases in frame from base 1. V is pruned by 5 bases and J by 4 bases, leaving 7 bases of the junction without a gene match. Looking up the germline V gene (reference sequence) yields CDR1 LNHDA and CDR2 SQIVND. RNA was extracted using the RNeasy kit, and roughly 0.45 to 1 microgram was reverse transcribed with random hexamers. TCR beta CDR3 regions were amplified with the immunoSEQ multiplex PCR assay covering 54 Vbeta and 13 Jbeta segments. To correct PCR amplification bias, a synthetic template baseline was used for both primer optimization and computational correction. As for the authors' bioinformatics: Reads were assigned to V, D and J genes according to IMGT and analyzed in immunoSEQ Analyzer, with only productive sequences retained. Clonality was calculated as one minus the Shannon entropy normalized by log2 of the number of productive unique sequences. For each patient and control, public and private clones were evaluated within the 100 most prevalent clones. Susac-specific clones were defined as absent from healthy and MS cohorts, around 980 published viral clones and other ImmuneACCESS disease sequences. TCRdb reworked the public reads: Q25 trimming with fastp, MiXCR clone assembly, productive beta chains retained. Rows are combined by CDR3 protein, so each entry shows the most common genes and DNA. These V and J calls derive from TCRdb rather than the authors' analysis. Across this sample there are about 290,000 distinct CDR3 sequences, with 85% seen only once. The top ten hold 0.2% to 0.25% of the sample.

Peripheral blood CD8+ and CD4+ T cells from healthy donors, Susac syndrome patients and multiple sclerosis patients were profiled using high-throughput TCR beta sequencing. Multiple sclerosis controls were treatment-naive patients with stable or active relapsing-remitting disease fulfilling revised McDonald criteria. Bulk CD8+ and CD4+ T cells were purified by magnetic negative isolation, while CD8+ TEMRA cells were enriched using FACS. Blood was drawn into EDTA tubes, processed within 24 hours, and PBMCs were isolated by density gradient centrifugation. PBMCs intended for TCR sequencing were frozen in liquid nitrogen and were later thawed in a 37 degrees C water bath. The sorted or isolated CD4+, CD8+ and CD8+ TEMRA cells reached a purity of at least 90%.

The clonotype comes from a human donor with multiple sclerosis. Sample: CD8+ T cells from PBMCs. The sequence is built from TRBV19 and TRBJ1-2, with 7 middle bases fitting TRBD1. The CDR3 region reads CASSPAGTAYGYTF. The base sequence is TGTGCCAGTAGTCCAGCCGGGACAGCCTATGGCTACACCTTC.